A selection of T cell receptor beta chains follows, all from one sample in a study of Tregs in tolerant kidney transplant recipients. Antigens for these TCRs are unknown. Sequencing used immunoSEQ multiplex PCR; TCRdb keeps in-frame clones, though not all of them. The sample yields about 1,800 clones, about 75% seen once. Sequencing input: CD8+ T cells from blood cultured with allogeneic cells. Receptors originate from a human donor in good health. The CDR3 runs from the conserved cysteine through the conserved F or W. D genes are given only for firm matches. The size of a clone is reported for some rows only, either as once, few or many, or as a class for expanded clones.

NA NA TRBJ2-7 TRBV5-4 TGTGCCAGCAGCTTCGTTCCAGGTCCCTACGAGCAGTACTTC CASSFVPGPYEQYF
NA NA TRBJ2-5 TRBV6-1 TGTGCCAGCAGTGTCCGGGGGCCCCGGTACCAAGAGACCCAGTACTTC CASSVRGPRYQETQYF
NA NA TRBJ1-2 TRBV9 TGTGCCAGCAGCGGCCAGAGGGCCTATGGCTACACCTTC CASSGQRAYGYTF
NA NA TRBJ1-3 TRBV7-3 TGTGCCAGCAGCTTAAATAGGGTACGCGGGCCCTCTGGAAACACCATATATTTT CASSLNRVRGPSGNTIYF
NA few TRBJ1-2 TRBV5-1 TGCGCCAGCAGCTTGGAGTGGGCGGGGGACGGCTACACCTTC CASSLEWAGDGYTF
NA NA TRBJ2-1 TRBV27 TGTGCCAGCAGTTTGCTCGGGGTCAACAATGAGCAGTTCTTC CASSLLGVNNEQFF
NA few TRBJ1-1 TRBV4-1 TGCGCCAGCAGCCAACGACCGGGCTATTTGAACACTGAAGCTTTCTTT CASSQRPGYLNTEAFF
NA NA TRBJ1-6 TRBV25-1 TGTGCCAGCAGTTCTCATCGGGACACTAATTCACCCCTCCACTTT CASSSHRDTNSPLHF
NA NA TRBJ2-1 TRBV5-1 TGCGCCAGCAGCTTGGATTACTGGACAGCCAACAATGAGCAGTTCTTC CASSLDYWTANNEQFF
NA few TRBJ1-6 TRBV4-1 TGCGCCAGCAGCCTGGGGGCCTTTTGGAATTCACCCCTCCACTTT CASSLGAFWNSPLHF
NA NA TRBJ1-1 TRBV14 TGTGCCAGCAGCCAAGAACAGTTCGCTGAAGCTTTCTTT CASSQEQFAEAFF
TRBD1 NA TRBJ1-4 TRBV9 TGTGCCAGCAGCTCCGGACAGGCTACTTATGAAAAACTGTTTTTT CASSSGQATYEKLFF
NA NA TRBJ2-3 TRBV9 TGTGCCAGCAGCGTAGCGGGTTCTAGCACAGATACGCAGTATTTT CASSVAGSSTDTQYF
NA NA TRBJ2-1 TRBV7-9 TGTGCCAGCAGCTTAGAGGAGACCACGAGCTCCTACAATGAGCAGTTCTTC CASSLEETTSSYNEQFF
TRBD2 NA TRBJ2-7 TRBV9 TGTGCCAGCAGCCCCCGGGGGGGGGATGCTTTCGACGAGCAGTACTTC CASSPRGGDAFDEQYF
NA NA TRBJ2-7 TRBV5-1 TGCGCCAGCAGCCCTCCGGGACCTAGCTACGAGCAGTGCTTC CASSPPGPSYEQCF
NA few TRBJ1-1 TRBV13 TGTGCCAGCAGCTTATCTTCCTGGGGAGGTGAAGCTTTCTTT CASSLSSWGGEAFF
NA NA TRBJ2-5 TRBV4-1 TGCGCCAGCAGCCTATATAGGAGACTCCGAAGGGTGGTGGGTCAAGAGACCCAGTACTTC CASSLYRRLRRVVGQETQYF
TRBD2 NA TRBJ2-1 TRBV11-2 TGTGCCAGCAGCTTCCGGGACTACAACAATGAGCAGTTCTTC CASSFRDYNNEQFF
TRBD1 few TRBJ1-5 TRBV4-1 TGCGCCAGCAGGTCAGGGGGAAATCAGCCCCAGCATTTT CASRSGGNQPQHF
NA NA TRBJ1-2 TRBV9 TGTGCCAGCAGCGACGGGACACTCTATGGCTACACCTTC CASSDGTLYGYTF
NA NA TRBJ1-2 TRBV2 TGTGCCAGCAGAGGGGACACCATTAACTATGGCTACACCTTC CASRGDTINYGYTF
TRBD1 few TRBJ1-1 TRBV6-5 TGTGCCAGCAGTCTCGGACAGGTGAACACTGAAGCTTTCTTT CASSLGQVNTEAFF
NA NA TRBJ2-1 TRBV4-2 TGTGCCAGCAGCCAAGACGTGGAGATTTACGATGAGCAGTTCTTC CASSQDVEIYDEQFF
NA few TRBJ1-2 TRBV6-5 TGTGCCAGCAGTTACGGCGAGGGACGGTTATATGGCTACACCTTC CASSYGEGRLYGYTF
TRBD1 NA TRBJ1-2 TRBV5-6 TGTGCCAGCAGCCCCGAGACAGGGGAAATTTGGTATGGCTACACCTTC CASSPETGEIWYGYTF
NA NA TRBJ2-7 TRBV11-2 TGTGCCAGCAGCTTAGGGGGGAACGAGCAGTACTTC CASSLGGNEQYF
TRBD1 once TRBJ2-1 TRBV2 TGTGCCAACCCCCGACAGGGGGCTCAGGATGAGCAGTTCTTC CANPRQGAQDEQFF
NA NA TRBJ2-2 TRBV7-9 TGTGCCAGCAGCTTTTCTCCGGGACATATTACCGGGGAGCTGTTTTTT CASSFSPGHITGELFF
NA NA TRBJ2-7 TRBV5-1 TGCGCCAGCAGCCCTCCGGGACCTAGCTACGAGCAGTACTTC CASSPPGPSYEQYF
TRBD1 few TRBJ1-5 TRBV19 TGTGCCAGTAGTATACAGGGGGCAATGATGCAGCCCCAGCATTTT CASSIQGAMMQPQHF
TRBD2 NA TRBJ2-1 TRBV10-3 TGTGCCATCAGGGGCGGGAGTGTGAATGAGCAGTTCTTC CAIRGGSVNEQFF
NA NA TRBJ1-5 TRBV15 TGTGCCACCAGGATGGACCTGGGCAATCAGCCCCAGCATTTT CATRMDLGNQPQHF
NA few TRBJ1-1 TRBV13 TGTGCCAGCAGCTTAGACAGCCTGAACACTGAAGCTTTCTTT CASSLDSLNTEAFF
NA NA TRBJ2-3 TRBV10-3 TGTGCCATCAGTGAGCCCCCGACTCCGGGAGAAGATCCAGATACGCAGTATTTT CAISEPPTPGEDPDTQYF
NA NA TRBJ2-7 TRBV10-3 TGTGCCATCAGTCTCGATCTTTCCTACGAGCAGTACTTC CAISLDLSYEQYF
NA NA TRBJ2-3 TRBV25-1 TGTGCCAGCAGTGAAGGGGCGGGGACGGCGCAGTATTTT CASSEGAGTAQYF
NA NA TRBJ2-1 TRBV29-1 TGCAGCGTTCGTGGCGGGTCCTACAATGAGCAGTTCTTC CSVRGGSYNEQFF
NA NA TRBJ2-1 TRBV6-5 TGTGCCAGCGGGGTAGCTGGCCCTAACAATGAGCAGTTCTTC CASGVAGPNNEQFF
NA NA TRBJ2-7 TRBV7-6 TGTGCCAGCAGCTTATATATAGGGAAGGACGAGCAGTACTTC CASSLYIGKDEQYF
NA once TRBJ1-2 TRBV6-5 TGTGCCAGCAGTTACTCGGCACTATTAGCTAACTATGGCTACACCTTC CASSYSALLANYGYTF
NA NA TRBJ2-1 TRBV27 TGTGCCAGCAGTTTAGGCAGGGGATATGAGCAGTTCTTC CASSLGRGYEQFF
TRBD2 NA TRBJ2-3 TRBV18 TGTGCCAGCTCACGGACTAGCGGGGCAGGGGATACGCAGTATTTT CASSRTSGAGDTQYF
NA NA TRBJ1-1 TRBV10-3 TGTGCCATCAGTGAGGCGCCGGGACTTAGCTCGTCAGCTGAAGCTTTCTTT CAISEAPGLSSSAEAFF
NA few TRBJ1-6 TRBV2 TGTGCCAGCAGTTCGAGGGAGAGCTCCTATAATTCACCCCTCCACTTT CASSSRESSYNSPLHF